The table lists the clone carrying this T cell receptor (beta chain) with a count of one. The record originates from a study of CD8 T cells in Susac syndrome. Reverse transcription used about 0.45 to 1 ug RNA and random hexamers. Each CDR3 protein gets one entry after TCRdb re-called the immunoSEQ multiplex PCR reads with MiXCR. The table records hundreds of thousands of distinct CDR3 sequences, approximately 95% of them present only once. The V end lost 0 bases, the J end lost 7 bases, and 15 bases lay between the germline ends. Per the germline V gene, CDR1 is LGHNA and CDR2 is YNFKEQ. The CDR3 covers 16 residues.

The sequencing input was CD4+ T cells from PBMCs. The clonotype comes from a human donor with multiple sclerosis. The chain recombines TRBV4-2 with TRBJ1-4; tentatively, D is TRBD1 (5 bases). The CDR3 region is CASSQERSRGSEKLFF. The CDR3 nucleotides are TGTGCCAGCAGCCAAGAGAGGAGTCGGGGGAGTGAAAAACTGTTTTTT.